The present T cell receptor beta chain was sequenced within a study of control samples from healthy donors and cancer patients. Clones were sequenced by immunoSEQ multiplex PCR, and TCRdb holds only the in-frame ones, with some missing. The top ten clones hold approximately 48% of a sample with 35,000 to 50,000 clones, over 65% of them seen once. Germline CDR1 and CDR2: MNHEY and SVGEGT. With 2 bases removed from V and 3 bases from J, the gap between germline ends came to 8 bases. CDR3 length equals 14 residues. V usage is TRBV6-2 or TRBV6-3 and J usage is TRBJ1-5; no clear D. The TCR was taken from a man aged 60 to 69 in good health. Material: blood. Here the CDR3 reads CASSYVTVNQPQHF. In nucleotides, the CDR3 is TGTGCCAGCAGTTACGTAACAGTCAATCAGCCCCAGCATTTT.